This TCR beta chain stems from a study of blood T cell repertoires in COVID-19. Overall study: COVID-19 samples from acute and convalescent phases originated in the United States, Italy and Spain.

Germline CDR1 and CDR2: MNHEY and SMNVEV (reference sequence). This CDR3 is 13 amino acids long. The V gene lost 7 bases and the J gene lost 0 bases, with 10 bases spanning the gap. The assay was immunoSEQ multiplex PCR, and TCRdb's table has in-frame clones only and misses some. Among about 330,000 clones listed, 85% were seen once. The receptor comes from a human donor in a cohort sampled during active COVID-19. Sequencing was performed on peripheral blood. This sequence joins TRBV27 and TRBJ2-7, with D hard to call. Written as DNA, the CDR3 is TGTGCCAGCATGAAGCTTCCCTCCTACGAGCAGTACTTC. Its protein product is CASMKLPSYEQYF.